This T cell receptor beta chain was obtained from a study of Graves' ophthalmopathy and Graves' hyperthyroidism (dated by TCRdb to between 2017 and 2018). Describing the broader study: Peripheral blood was collected before any treatment was given, at the time of initial diagnosis. After sampling, hyperthyroidism patients received methimazole starting at 30 mg daily, and ophthalmopathy patients received high-dose intravenous methylprednisolone. To explore V-J signatures distinguishing ophthalmopathy from hyperthyroidism, a discovery set of under 110 patients (about 44 ophthalmopathy, about 57 stable hyperthyroidism) was enrolled. In total, approximately 130 blood samples were TCR-sequenced: approximately 42 ophthalmopathy, around 75 hyperthyroidism and about 17 hyperthyroidism-to-ophthalmopathy patients. For independent validation, a separate cohort was made up of about 18 hyperthyroidism patients plus 17 patients who later progressed from hyperthyroidism to ophthalmopathy. The study used TCR beta repertoire signatures to distinguish Graves' ophthalmopathy from Graves' hyperthyroidism and to predict progression to ophthalmopathy. T-cell repertoires of thyroid tissue and blood were compared in more than 5 hyperthyroidism patients. Overall results and qualifications from the work: In validation, the model predicted ophthalmopathy progression with about 70% sensitivity and approximately 75% specificity; some 13 predicted patients were CT-confirmed with GO in a median of approximately 6.5 months. In cross-validation, the 13-signature model distinguished ophthalmopathy from stable hyperthyroidism with approximately 90% sensitivity and 81% to 82% specificity, while in the test set the corresponding values were roughly 80% and 75%. Sample size was not predetermined statistically, and investigators were not blinded to group allocation. Among expanded thyroid clonotypes with frequency above 0.001, most also showed up in blood, which suggests that blood repertoires may reflect the thyroid immune response.

At the junction V is shortened by 5 bases and J by 10 bases, with 21 bases in between. From the germline V gene, CDR1 is SNHLY and CDR2 is FYNNEI. CDR3 length: 14 amino acids, cysteine to phenylalanine. Only the CDR3 portion is preserved as DNA: 42 bases, with reading frame beginning at the first base. For repertoire sequencing, TCR beta CDR3 regions were amplified from RNA transcripts. The first round was an RT-PCR using HTBI primers with the Qiagen OneStep RT-PCR kit, and this first round was followed by a second-round multiplex PCR, then size selection and purification. Sequencing of the libraries was carried out on an Illumina HiSeq2000 in paired-end mode with 100 bp reads. The study's processing was this. SOAPnuke was used for read processing, and reads with adapters, uncalled bases, a mean Phred below 15, or no exact constant-primer or identifier match were discarded. High-quality paired reads were merged with COPE v1.2.5. Each unique nucleotide sequence was treated as a clonotype, and MiTCR v1.1 was used to align the clonotypes to the IMGT TRB V, D and J references. The analysis was limited to V-J combinations with a frequency above 0.0001, which together covered more than 99% of repertoires. A TCR clonal expansion and chaos score per V-J combination was defined as the ratio of F50 clonal expansion to chaos observed in the TCRdist matrix. Welch's t-statistics and random forest were used to reduce features to some 13 V-J combinations, which were fed into a naive Bayes classifier. The similarity between thyroid and blood repertoires was quantified using the Morisita-Horn index. In TCRdb, the public reads were trimmed at Q25 with fastp and aligned with MiXCR, with productive beta chains retained. Each entry is one CDR3 protein sequence, shown with its most common DNA and genes. The V and J calls were determined by TCRdb, not by the authors. The sample data list approximately 700,000 distinct CDR3 sequences, and roughly 40% of these were observed just once. The ten biggest clones cover roughly 45% of the sample.

Ophthalmopathy patients were characterized by moderately to severely active disease, a Clinical Activity Score of at least 3, a NOSPECS grade of at least 4, and a disease duration under 3 months. Patients were excluded if they had other autoimmune diseases, uncontrolled infections, pregnancy or lactation. Clinical symptoms, serum thyroxine, TRAb, thyroid ultrasound and orbital computed tomography were used for diagnosis. Ficoll-Paque density gradient centrifugation was used to isolate PBMCs from about 9 ml of fresh peripheral blood. Total RNA was extracted using Trizol reagent, and RNA quality was checked on an Agilent 2100 Bioanalyzer. This clonotype has just a few counts. Its target antigen remains unknown. Base qualities are missing; no much larger clone stands one base away.

The V and J genes are TRBV2 and TRBJ2-7, with an unclear D gene assignment. This TCR was recovered from an adult man with Graves' ophthalmopathy. The sequenced sample was peripheral blood. The CDR3 amino acid sequence is: CASSLGGNRVGQYF. The base sequence is TGTGCCAGCAGTTTAGGCGGCAATAGGGTTGGTCAGTACTTC.